Below, 17 T cell receptor beta chains from the same sample are listed, as sequenced in a study of response to subunit inactivated influenza vaccine. TCRdb re-called the RT-PCR reads through MiXCR, storing one row per CDR3 protein. The data show some 800,000 distinct CDR3 sequences, about 20% seen once. Sample: PBMCs from blood, taken approximately 5 days after vaccination. The receptors derive from a man aged 50-59 years who received an inactivated influenza vaccine.

The rearrangement uses TRBV29-1 and TRBJ1-2; 7 bases fit TRBD1. The CDR3 runs 14 residues. V was clipped by 2 bases and J by 2 bases; unmatched bases: 5. Per the germline V gene, CDR1 is SQVTM and CDR2 is ANQGSEA. CDR3 protein: CSVEQTGLNYGYTF. The CDR3 DNA reads as TGCAGCGTTGAACAGACAGGGCTGAACTATGGCTACACCTTC.

The sample holds one count of this clonotype. This chain connects TRBV7-8 to TRBJ2-1; D may be TRBD2 (5 bases). CDR3 length equals 14 residues. The V and J ends lost 5 bases and 4 bases respectively, with 12 bases between them. Germline CDR1 and CDR2: SGHVS and FQNEAQ. This chain's CDR3 is CASSLYAGYNEQFF. The CDR3 nucleotides read TGTGCCAGCAGCCTCTATGCGGGTTACAATGAGCAGTTCTTC.

This clonotype was counted a few times. This rearrangement joins TRBV19 to TRBJ2-1; 10 bases map to TRBD2. The CDR3 is 15 residues long. The V segment lost 6 bases and the J segment 6 bases; nucleotides outside the gene matches: 8. CDR1 and CDR2 (germline): LNHDA, SQIVND (reference sequence). CDR3 protein: CASRPGTSVFNEQFF. The CDR3 DNA sequence: TGTGCCAGTAGACCCGGGACTAGCGTCTTCAATGAGCAGTTCTTC.

This chain links TRBV9 with TRBJ1-4; D ambiguous. CDR3 length: 18 amino acids. Germline V lookup: CDR1 SGDLS, CDR2 YYNGEE. V lost 0 bases and J 0 bases, leaving 15 bases between the germline ends. CDR3 sequence (DNA): TGTGCCAGCAGCGTAGCCCCCGGCCAGAGTGCAACTAATGAAAAACTGTTTTTT. Protein product: CASSVAPGQSATNEKLFF. Based on the CDR3 plus reference TRBV9 and TRBJ1-4, the full variable domain is DSGVTQTPKHLITATGQRVTLRCSPRSGDLSVYWYQQSLDQGLQFLIQYYNGEERAKGNILERFSAQQFPDLHSELNLSSLELGDSALYFCASSVAPGQSATNEKLFFGSGTQLSVL.

This chain joins TRBV7-2 and TRBJ2-7, with 7 bases lining up with TRBD2. V trimming: 1 base; J trimming: 7 bases; junction bases outside the gene matches: 13. The CDR3 contains 16 residues. The germline V gene has CDR1 SGHTA and CDR2 FQGNSA. CDR3 nucleotides: TGTGCCAGCAGCTTAGTCCCAGCGGGACCCATGAGGGAGCAGTACTTC. Residues: CASSLVPAGPMREQYF.

This clonotype showed up just a few times. The V gene is TRBV29-1, the J gene TRBJ2-4; TRBD2 matches 13 bases. Germline V gene data show CDR1 as SQVTM and CDR2 as ANQGSEA. The CDR3 length is 18 residues. V dropped 6 bases and J dropped 2; count of bases not matched to a gene: 13. The chain's CDR3 is CSVSGTSGAGGSKNIQYF. The CDR3 DNA is TGCAGCGTATCCGGGACTAGCGGGGCAGGCGGGTCCAAAAACATTCAGTACTTC. Full variable domain (rest looked up from reference TRBV29-1 and TRBJ2-4): SAVISQKPSRDICQRGTSLTIQCQVDSQVTMMFWYRQQPGQSLTLIATANQGSEATYESGFVIDKFPISRPNLTFSTLTVSNMSPEDSSIYLCSVSGTSGAGGSKNIQYFGAGTRLSVL.

In this sample, this clonotype turned up many times. This chain uses TRBV5-1 with TRBJ2-5; D is uncertain. CDR1 is SGHRS and CDR2 is YFSETQ in the germline V gene. V dropped 0 bases and J dropped 0 bases, with 9 bases sitting between them. The CDR3 is made up of 15 amino acids. The CDR3 DNA is TGCGCCAGCAGCTTGGAGGGCTTGGACCAAGAGACCCAGTACTTC. Translating it yields CASSLEGLDQETQYF.

This clonotype has a handful of counts. CDR3 residues: CASSQDPLSDGSYNEQFF. For the CDR3, the DNA is TGCGCCAGCAGCCAAGATCCCCTGTCGGACGGGTCCTACAATGAGCAGTTCTTC. J is TRBJ2-1 and V is TRBV4-3; D ambiguous. V lost 0 bases to trimming and J lost 1 base, with 16 bases between them. From germline, CDR1 is LGHNA and CDR2 YSLEER. CDR3 length: 18 residues.

V is TRBV20-1 and J is TRBJ2-7; the D gene is possibly TRBD2 (5 bases). V was cut by 4 bases and J by 2 bases, with 18 bases left in between. Germline CDR1 is DFQATT and CDR2 is SNEGSKA (reference sequence). The CDR3 is 15 residues long. The CDR3 DNA sequence: TGCAGTGCTAACCCTTACCGGGGAACCACCTACGAGCAGTACTTC. Its protein is CSANPYRGTTYEQYF.

This clonotype occurred a few times. The V call is TRBV29-1, the J call TRBJ2-4; TRBD1 matches 8 bases. Germline CDR1 reads SQVTM; CDR2 reads ANQGSEA. CDR3 size: 16 residues. V lost 1 base and J lost 5; bases outside the gene matches: 10. The CDR3 DNA follows: TGCAGCGTTGAAGGAAAACCAGGGGGCGAAGAAAACATTCAGTACTTC. Translated: CSVEGKPGGEENIQYF.

The chain joins TRBV7-6 to TRBJ1-4; no clear D. Trimming took off 4 bases at V and 0 bases at J, with 9 bases between the two ends. The germline gives CDR1 SGHVS, CDR2 FNYEAQ. CDR3 length: 15 amino acids. The CDR3 DNA reads TGTGCCAGCAGCTCGGGCATTGCAACTAATGAAAAACTGTTTTTT. Protein product: CASSSGIATNEKLFF.

The table lists this clonotype with a few counts. This chain links TRBV4-3 with TRBJ2-2; D unclear. This CDR3 is 17 amino acids long. Trimming pared 1 base from V and 7 bases from J, leaving 19 bases between. CDR1 is LGHNA and CDR2 is YSLEER in the germline V gene. This CDR3 reads CASSQVTTAALGGELFF. In DNA, the CDR3 is TGCGCCAGCAGCCAAGTAACTACGGCGGCACTGGGCGGGGAGCTGTTTTTT.

This chain links TRBV5-1 with TRBJ2-7; either TRBD1 or TRBD2 may fit D (6 bases each). Germline V gene lookup returns CDR1 SGHRS and CDR2 YFSETQ. The CDR3 covers 17 residues. The V and J ends lost 0 bases and 3 bases respectively, with 19 bases between them. The CDR3 DNA reads TGCGCCAGCAGCTTGGCCTATATCGGAGGGGGAGGCTACGAGCAGTACTTC. Its protein product is CASSLAYIGGGGYEQYF.

The V and J genes are TRBV4-3 and TRBJ2-7, with a possible D match to TRBD1 (5 bases). This CDR3 comprises 15 residues. Trimming cost V 6 bases and J 0 bases, with 15 bases left between them. Germline V CDR1 and CDR2: LGHNA, YSLEER. The CDR3 nucleotides read TGCGCCAGCAGTGAACAGGCATTTCACTCCTACGAGCAGTACTTC. Encoded protein: CASSEQAFHSYEQYF.

The table lists this clonotype with a few counts. The chain carries TRBV20-1 and TRBJ1-1; D ambiguous. Per germline, CDR1 DFQATT and CDR2 SNEGSKA (reference sequence). This CDR3 spans 12 amino acids. V shed 3 bases and J shed 0 bases, with 5 bases lying between them. CDR3 sequence (DNA): TGCAGTGCTAGTAACCTGAACACTGAAGCTTTCTTT. Its protein is CSASNLNTEAFF.

This rearrangement joins TRBV2 to TRBJ1-4, with 8 positions matching TRBD1. The germline CDR1 and CDR2 sequences are SNHLY and FYNNEI. The CDR3 has 19 residues. J was trimmed by 4 bases and V by 5 bases; bases with no gene match: 18. The CDR3: CASSFLAPGGRRHNEKLFF. CDR3 nucleotides: TGTGCCAGCAGTTTTTTAGCCCCAGGGGGCCGCCGGCATAATGAAAAACTGTTTTTT.

The rearrangement joins TRBV5-6 to TRBJ2-1; D may be TRBD2 (6 bases). This CDR3 comprises 15 residues. V was shortened by 4 bases and J by 2 bases, with 13 bases between the two germline ends. Germline loops: CDR1 SGHDT, CDR2 YYEEEE. The CDR3 nucleotides read TGTGCCAGCAGCGCAGGGACTTTCGCCTACAATGAGCAGTTCTTC. As protein: CASSAGTFAYNEQFF. The full variable domain, its missing parts supplied by reference TRBV5-6 and TRBJ2-1, is DAGVTQSPTHLIKTRGQQVTLRCSPKSGHDTVSWYQQALGQGPQFIFQYYEEEERQRGNFPDRFSGHQFPNYSSELNVNALLLGDSALYLCASSAGTFAYNEQFFGPGTRLTVL.